Listed below are T cell receptor beta chains from one sample, sequenced in a study of Ad26.COV2.S vaccination and SARS-CoV-2 variants. Profiled with immunoSEQ multiplex PCR; TCRdb holds only in-frame clones, not every one. Among over 300,000 clones listed, 83% were seen once. The sample in question was peripheral blood, obtained in a trial of Ad26.COV2.S vaccine versus placebo. The receptors were gathered from a person aged 18 to 59 who received the Ad26.COV2.S COVID-19 vaccine or a placebo. The CDR3 runs from the conserved cysteine through the conserved F or W. Fields, in order: J gene, V gene, clone size, D gene, CDR3 protein, CDR3 DNA. A D gene is named only where the DNA matches it firmly. The size field is filled for only some rows; it gives once, few, many or a size class.

J gene: TRBJ2-7
V gene: TRBV5-5
clone size: -
D gene: -
CDR3 protein: CASSLARGAYEQYF
CDR3 DNA: TGTGCCAGCAGCTTGGCCAGGGGCGCCTACGAGCAGTACTTC

J gene: TRBJ2-5
V gene: TRBV10-3
clone size: -
D gene: -
CDR3 protein: CAIRDREETQYF
CDR3 DNA: TGTGCCATCAGGGACAGAGAAGAGACCCAGTACTTC

J gene: TRBJ2-2
V gene: TRBV12-5
clone size: -
D gene: TRBD2
CDR3 protein: CASGTQGLANPGELFF
CDR3 DNA: TGTGCTAGTGGTACCCAGGGACTAGCGAATCCCGGGGAGCTGTTTTTT

J gene: TRBJ2-4
V gene: TRBV7-2
clone size: -
D gene: -
CDR3 protein: CASRVGGPENIQYF
CDR3 DNA: TGTGCCAGCAGGGTGGGGGGGCCTGAAAACATTCAGTACTTC

J gene: TRBJ2-7
V gene: TRBV19
clone size: once
D gene: TRBD2
CDR3 protein: CASSLTSGSSYEQYF
CDR3 DNA: TGTGCCAGTAGTTTAACTAGCGGGAGCTCCTACGAGCAGTACTTC

J gene: TRBJ1-1
V gene: TRBV7-2
clone size: -
D gene: -
CDR3 protein: CASSTVGGTEAFF
CDR3 DNA: TGTGCCAGCAGCACAGTGGGGGGCACTGAAGCTTTCTTT

J gene: TRBJ1-4
V gene: TRBV7-8
clone size: -
D gene: -
CDR3 protein: CASSLKGIRSNEKLFF
CDR3 DNA: TGTGCCAGCAGCTTAAAGGGGATAAGAAGTAATGAAAAACTGTTTTTT

J gene: TRBJ2-3
V gene: TRBV18
clone size: -
D gene: TRBD1
CDR3 protein: CASSPIGQGTDTQYF
CDR3 DNA: TGTGCCAGCTCACCTATCGGACAGGGCACAGATACGCAGTATTTT

J gene: TRBJ2-7
V gene: TRBV21-1
clone size: -
D gene: -
CDR3 protein: CASSKGGSHYPLYEQYF
CDR3 DNA: TGTGCCAGCAGCAAAGGGGGCTCTCACTATCCCCTCTACGAGCAGTACTTC

J gene: TRBJ1-2
V gene: TRBV7-2
clone size: -
D gene: TRBD1
CDR3 protein: CASNPDRYNYGYTF
CDR3 DNA: TGTGCCAGCAACCCGGACAGGTATAACTATGGCTACACCTTC

J gene: TRBJ2-2
V gene: TRBV7-9
clone size: -
D gene: -
CDR3 protein: CASSSPLIRGDVQLFF
CDR3 DNA: TGTGCCAGCAGCTCCCCCCTCATCCGGGGCGACGTGCAGCTGTTTTTT

J gene: TRBJ2-7
V gene: TRBV5-1
clone size: once
D gene: TRBD2
CDR3 protein: CASSLDPSGRTAYEQYF
CDR3 DNA: TGCGCCAGCAGCTTGGACCCTAGCGGGAGAACCGCCTACGAGCAGTACTTC

J gene: TRBJ2-5
V gene: TRBV5-4
clone size: -
D gene: TRBD2
CDR3 protein: CASSLGASGASQETQYF
CDR3 DNA: TGTGCCAGCAGCTTGGGGGCTAGCGGGGCCTCGCAAGAGACCCAGTACTTC

J gene: TRBJ2-7
V gene: TRBV6-6
clone size: -
D gene: -
CDR3 protein: CASRVNIRSYEQYF
CDR3 DNA: TGTGCCAGCAGGGTGAACATACGCTCCTACGAGCAGTACTTC

J gene: TRBJ2-7
V gene: TRBV4-2
clone size: -
D gene: -
CDR3 protein: CASSQVMGAQYF
CDR3 DNA: TGTGCCAGCAGCCAAGTGATGGGAGCGCAGTACTTC

J gene: TRBJ1-1
V gene: TRBV15
clone size: few
D gene: -
CDR3 protein: CATSPFRTGGGEAFF
CDR3 DNA: TGTGCCACCAGCCCATTTCGGACGGGGGGTGGAGAAGCTTTCTTT

J gene: TRBJ1-4
V gene: TRBV7-9
clone size: -
D gene: -
CDR3 protein: CASSLYPTGGTNEKLFF
CDR3 DNA: TGTGCCAGCAGCTTATACCCTACGGGGGGCACTAATGAAAAACTGTTTTTT

J gene: TRBJ2-1
V gene: TRBV6-6
clone size: -
D gene: -
CDR3 protein: CASRYNEQFF
CDR3 DNA: TGTGCCAGCAGATACAATGAGCAGTTCTTC

J gene: TRBJ2-1
V gene: TRBV5-1
clone size: -
D gene: TRBD2
CDR3 protein: CASSPLQTGTRNYNEQFF
CDR3 DNA: TGCGCCAGCAGCCCCTTGCAGACTGGGACTAGGAATTACAATGAGCAGTTCTTC

J gene: TRBJ2-5
V gene: TRBV24-1
clone size: -
D gene: -
CDR3 protein: CATSDSGRLSAQYF
CDR3 DNA: TGTGCCACCAGTGACAGCGGACGGCTTTCGGCCCAGTACTTC

J gene: TRBJ1-5
V gene: TRBV6-5
clone size: -
D gene: -
CDR3 protein: CASSYSGINQPQHF
CDR3 DNA: TGTGCCAGCAGTTACTCGGGGATAAATCAGCCCCAGCATTTT

J gene: TRBJ2-7
V gene: TRBV30
clone size: -
D gene: TRBD2
CDR3 protein: CAGTSGSSYEQYF
CDR3 DNA: TGTGCCGGGACTAGCGGGAGCTCCTACGAGCAGTACTTC

J gene: TRBJ1-2
V gene: TRBV27
clone size: -
D gene: TRBD1
CDR3 protein: CASSLSTKGAGGYTF
CDR3 DNA: TGTGCCAGCAGTTTATCGACCAAGGGGGCCGGGGGCTACACCTTC

J gene: TRBJ1-1
V gene: TRBV18
clone size: -
D gene: TRBD1
CDR3 protein: CASSRTSGQGKEAFF
CDR3 DNA: TGTGCCAGCTCACGCACCTCGGGACAGGGGAAAGAAGCTTTCTTT

J gene: TRBJ2-3
V gene: TRBV28
clone size: -
D gene: TRBD2
CDR3 protein: CASSLLYGTTVTQYF
CDR3 DNA: TGTGCCAGCAGTTTACTTTACGGGACTACGGTGACGCAGTATTTT

J gene: TRBJ2-5
V gene: TRBV4-3
clone size: -
D gene: -
CDR3 protein: CASSQDLSGAETQYF
CDR3 DNA: TGCGCCAGCAGCCAAGATCTTTCCGGGGCGGAGACCCAGTACTTC

J gene: TRBJ1-4
V gene: TRBV7-9
clone size: -
D gene: -
CDR3 protein: CASSFSGGGEKLFF
CDR3 DNA: TGTGCCAGCAGCTTTTCAGGAGGGGGTGAAAAACTGTTTTTT

J gene: TRBJ1-2
V gene: TRBV6-6
clone size: -
D gene: -
CDR3 protein: CASSRSAGDSYGYTF
CDR3 DNA: TGTGCCAGCAGCCGTAGTGCAGGCGACTCGTATGGCTACACCTTC

J gene: TRBJ2-7
V gene: TRBV7-2
clone size: -
D gene: -
CDR3 protein: CASSPPGGSRLREQYF
CDR3 DNA: TGTGCCAGCAGCCCCCCCGGGGGTAGTAGACTACGGGAGCAGTACTTC

J gene: TRBJ2-1
V gene: TRBV4-3
clone size: -
D gene: TRBD1
CDR3 protein: CASSHRQGSDNEQFF
CDR3 DNA: TGCGCCAGCAGCCACAGACAGGGTTCCGACAATGAGCAGTTCTTC

J gene: TRBJ2-7
V gene: TRBV3-1/TRBV3-2
clone size: few
D gene: TRBD2
CDR3 protein: CASSQDWGSGRGSYEQYF
CDR3 DNA: TGTGCCAGCAGCCAAGATTGGGGGAGCGGGAGGGGCTCCTACGAGCAGTACTTC

J gene: TRBJ2-7
V gene: TRBV6-5
clone size: -
D gene: TRBD1
CDR3 protein: CASSYSGTAYEQYF
CDR3 DNA: TGTGCCAGCAGTTACTCCGGGACAGCATACGAGCAGTACTTC

J gene: TRBJ1-2
V gene: TRBV10-3
clone size: -
D gene: TRBD1
CDR3 protein: CAISSGQADYGYTF
CDR3 DNA: TGTGCCATCAGCTCAGGACAGGCTGACTATGGCTACACCTTC

J gene: TRBJ1-4
V gene: TRBV13
clone size: -
D gene: -
CDR3 protein: CASSLGEKLFF
CDR3 DNA: TGTGCCAGCAGCTTAGGAGAAAAACTGTTTTTT

J gene: TRBJ1-5
V gene: TRBV24-1
clone size: -
D gene: -
CDR3 protein: CATSGDISGHQPQHF
CDR3 DNA: TGTGCCACCAGTGGGGACATCTCAGGGCATCAGCCCCAGCATTTT

J gene: TRBJ1-2
V gene: TRBV19
clone size: -
D gene: -
CDR3 protein: CASSIASRRRGSTF
CDR3 DNA: TGTGCCAGTAGTATAGCGTCGAGACGGCGGGGATCCACCTTC

J gene: TRBJ2-7
V gene: TRBV7-9
clone size: -
D gene: -
CDR3 protein: CASSLAPGPRDEQYF
CDR3 DNA: TGTGCCAGCAGCTTAGCCCCCGGACCCCGCGACGAGCAGTACTTC

J gene: TRBJ2-3
V gene: TRBV10-3
clone size: -
D gene: TRBD2
CDR3 protein: CAISGASGGSSTDTQYF
CDR3 DNA: TGTGCCATCAGTGGAGCTAGCGGGGGGTCTAGCACAGATACGCAGTATTTT

J gene: TRBJ2-6
V gene: TRBV5-6
clone size: few
D gene: -
CDR3 protein: CASSLREVSGANVLTF
CDR3 DNA: TGTGCCAGCAGCTTGAGGGAAGTCTCTGGGGCCAACGTCCTGACTTTC

J gene: TRBJ1-1
V gene: TRBV5-1
clone size: -
D gene: TRBD1
CDR3 protein: CASSSQGQDEAFF
CDR3 DNA: TGCGCCAGCAGCTCACAGGGGCAAGATGAAGCTTTCTTT

J gene: TRBJ1-6
V gene: TRBV7-9
clone size: -
D gene: TRBD1
CDR3 protein: CASSSGTGVYNSPLHF
CDR3 DNA: TGTGCCAGCAGCTCCGGGACAGGAGTCTATAATTCACCCCTCCACTTT

J gene: TRBJ2-7
V gene: TRBV4-1
clone size: few
D gene: -
CDR3 protein: CASSQAISRISYEQYF
CDR3 DNA: TGCGCCAGCAGCCAAGCAATATCACGGATCTCCTACGAGCAGTACTTC